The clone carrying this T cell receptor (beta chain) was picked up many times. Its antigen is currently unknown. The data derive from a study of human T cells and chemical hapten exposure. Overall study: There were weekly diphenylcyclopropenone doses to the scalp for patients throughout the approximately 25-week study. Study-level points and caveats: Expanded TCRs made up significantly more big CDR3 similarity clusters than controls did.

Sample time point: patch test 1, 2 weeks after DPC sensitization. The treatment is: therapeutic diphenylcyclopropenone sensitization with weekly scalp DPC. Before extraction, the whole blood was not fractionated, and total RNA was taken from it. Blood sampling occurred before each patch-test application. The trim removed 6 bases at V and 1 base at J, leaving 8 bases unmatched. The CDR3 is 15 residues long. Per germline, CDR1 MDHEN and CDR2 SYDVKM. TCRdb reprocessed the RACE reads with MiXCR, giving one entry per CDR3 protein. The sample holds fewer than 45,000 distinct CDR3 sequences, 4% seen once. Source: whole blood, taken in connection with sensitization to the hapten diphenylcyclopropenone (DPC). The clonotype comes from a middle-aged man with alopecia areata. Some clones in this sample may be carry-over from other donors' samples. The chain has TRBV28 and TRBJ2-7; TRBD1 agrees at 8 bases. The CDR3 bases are TGTGCCAGCAGCCCAGGGACAGGAGTGTCCTACGAGCAGTACTTC. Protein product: CASSPGTGVSYEQYF. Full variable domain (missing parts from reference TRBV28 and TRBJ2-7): DVKVTQSSRYLVKRTGEKVFLECVQDMDHENMFWYRQDPGLGLRLIYFSYDVKMKEKGDIPEGYSVSREKKERFSLILESASTNQTSMYLCASSPGTGVSYEQYFGPGTRLTVT.